This T cell receptor (beta chain) was profiled in a study of OX40 agonist ivuxolimab in advanced cancers. Libraries were prepared by immunoSEQ multiplex PCR; TCRdb keeps only in-frame clonotypes and omits some of them. Here the sample spans some 15,000 clones, roughly four fifths being singletons. Germline-derived CDR1 and CDR2 are MGHRA and YSYEKL. V gave up 2 bases and J gave up 5 bases, with 15 bases separating them. The CDR3 spans 15 residues. The table lists this clone with a few counts. The V gene is TRBV4-1, the J gene TRBJ1-2; possible D gene TRBD1, 6 bases. This receptor was taken from an adult with an advanced solid tumor such as melanoma, head and neck, liver or kidney cancer. This specimen was CD4+ or CD8+ T cells sorted from blood, taken in a trial of the OX40 agonist ivuxolimab. The CDR3 protein is CASSQQRTANYGYTF. The CDR3 DNA follows: TGCGCCAGCAGCCAACAACGGACAGCGAATTATGGCTACACCTTC.